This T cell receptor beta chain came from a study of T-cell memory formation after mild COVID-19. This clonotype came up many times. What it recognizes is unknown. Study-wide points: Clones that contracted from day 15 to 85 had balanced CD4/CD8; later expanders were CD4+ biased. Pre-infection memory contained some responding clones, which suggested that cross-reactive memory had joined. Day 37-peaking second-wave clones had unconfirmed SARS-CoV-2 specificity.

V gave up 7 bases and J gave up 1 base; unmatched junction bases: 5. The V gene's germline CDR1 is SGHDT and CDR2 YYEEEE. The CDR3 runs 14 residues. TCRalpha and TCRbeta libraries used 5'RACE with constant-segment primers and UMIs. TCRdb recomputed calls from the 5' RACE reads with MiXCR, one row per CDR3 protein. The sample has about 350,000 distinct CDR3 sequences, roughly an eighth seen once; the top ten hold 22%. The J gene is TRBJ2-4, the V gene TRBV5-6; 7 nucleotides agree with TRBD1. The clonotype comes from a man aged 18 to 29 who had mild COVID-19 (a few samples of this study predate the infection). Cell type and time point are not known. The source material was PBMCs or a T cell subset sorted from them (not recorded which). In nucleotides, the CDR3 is TGTGCCAGCGGGACAGAATCGGCCAAAAACATTCAGTACTTC. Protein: CASGTESAKNIQYF.